Reported below is one T cell receptor (beta chain). What it binds is unknown. The CDR3 loop spans 14 amino acids. Time point noted: 266 days after commencement of treatment, after nivolumab therapy. Treatment indicated: AdE1-LMPpoly-expanded autologous EBV-specific T-cell therapy followed by anti-PD-1 nivolumab. Sequenced by immunoSEQ multiplex PCR; TCRdb stores in-frame clones only, minus some. In the table there are 20,000 or so clones, around 80% of which are singletons. These data are taken from a study of EBV T-cell therapy then PD-1 blockade in nasopharyngeal carcinoma. The rearrangement uses TRBV21-1 and TRBJ2-4; the table's D call TRBD1 went unverified against the DNA. TRBV21-1 counts as a pseudogene. This sequence was found in a man in his forties or fifties with nasopharyngeal carcinoma. Sample: CD8+ T cells from blood, taken at approximately day 260 from a patient whose treatment included autologous EBV-specific T cells and nivolumab. The CDR3 spells CASSKGATKNIQYF. The CDR3 DNA is TGTGCCAGCAGCAAAGGGGCTACCAAAAACATTCAGTACTTC.